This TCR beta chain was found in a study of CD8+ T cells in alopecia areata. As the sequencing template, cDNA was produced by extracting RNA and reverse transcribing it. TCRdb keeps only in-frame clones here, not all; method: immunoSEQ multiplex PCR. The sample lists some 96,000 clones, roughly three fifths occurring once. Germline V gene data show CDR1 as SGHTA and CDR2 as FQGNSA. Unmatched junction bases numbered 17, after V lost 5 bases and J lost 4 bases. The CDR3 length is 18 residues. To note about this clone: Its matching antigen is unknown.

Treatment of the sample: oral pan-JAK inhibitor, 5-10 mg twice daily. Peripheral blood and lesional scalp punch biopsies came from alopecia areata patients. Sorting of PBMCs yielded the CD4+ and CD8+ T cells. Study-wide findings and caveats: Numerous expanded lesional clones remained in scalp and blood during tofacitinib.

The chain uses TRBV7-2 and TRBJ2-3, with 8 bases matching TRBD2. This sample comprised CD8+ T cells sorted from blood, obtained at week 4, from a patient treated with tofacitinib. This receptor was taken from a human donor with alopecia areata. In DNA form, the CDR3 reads TGTGCCAGCAGCCAAATCCCGGGAGGGCCGATTGCGGCAGATACGCAGTATTTT. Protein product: CASSQIPGGPIAADTQYF.